This TCR beta chain was sequenced during a study of identical twins' blood T cells. Overall study context: Roughly twelve libraries, six alpha and six beta, gave approximately 48 million reads.

This clonotype appeared a few times. Its specificity is not known. From the 5' RACE reads, TCRdb called clonotypes with MiXCR, one entry per CDR3 protein. The table includes 300,000 to 400,000 distinct CDR3 sequences, 25% to 35% detected once. Study-level results: Each donor's most abundant TCRbeta clonotypes shared more CDR3 sequences with her twin than unrelated donors.

Germline assignment: CDR1 SGHVS and CDR2 FQNEAQ. This CDR3 is 15 amino acids long. After removal of 7 bases from V and 1 base from J, the junction contained 10 bases not matched to a gene. V and J are TRBV7-8 and TRBJ2-7; 7 bases are a match to TRBD1. The receptor comes from a woman aged 18-49 years in good health. The source material was PBMCs. The CDR3 DNA sequence: TGTGCCAGCACCATCAGAAGGGGGCCGTCCTACGAGCAGTACTTC. Translating it yields CASTIRRGPSYEQYF.